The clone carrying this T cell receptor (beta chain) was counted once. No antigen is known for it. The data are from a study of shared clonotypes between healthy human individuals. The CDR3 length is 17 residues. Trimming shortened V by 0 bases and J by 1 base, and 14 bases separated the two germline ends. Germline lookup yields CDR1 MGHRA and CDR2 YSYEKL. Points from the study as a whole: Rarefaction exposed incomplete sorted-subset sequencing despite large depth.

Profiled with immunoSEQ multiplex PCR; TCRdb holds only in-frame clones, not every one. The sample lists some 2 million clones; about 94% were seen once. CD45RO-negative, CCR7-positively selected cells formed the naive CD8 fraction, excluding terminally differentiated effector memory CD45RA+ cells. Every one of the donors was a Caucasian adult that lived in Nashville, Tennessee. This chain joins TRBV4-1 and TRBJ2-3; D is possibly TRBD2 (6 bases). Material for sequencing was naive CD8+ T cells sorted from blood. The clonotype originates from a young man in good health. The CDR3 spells CASSQEAGTAGTDTQYF. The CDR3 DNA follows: TGCGCCAGCAGCCAAGAGGCGGGGACGGCGGGCACAGATACGCAGTATTTT.